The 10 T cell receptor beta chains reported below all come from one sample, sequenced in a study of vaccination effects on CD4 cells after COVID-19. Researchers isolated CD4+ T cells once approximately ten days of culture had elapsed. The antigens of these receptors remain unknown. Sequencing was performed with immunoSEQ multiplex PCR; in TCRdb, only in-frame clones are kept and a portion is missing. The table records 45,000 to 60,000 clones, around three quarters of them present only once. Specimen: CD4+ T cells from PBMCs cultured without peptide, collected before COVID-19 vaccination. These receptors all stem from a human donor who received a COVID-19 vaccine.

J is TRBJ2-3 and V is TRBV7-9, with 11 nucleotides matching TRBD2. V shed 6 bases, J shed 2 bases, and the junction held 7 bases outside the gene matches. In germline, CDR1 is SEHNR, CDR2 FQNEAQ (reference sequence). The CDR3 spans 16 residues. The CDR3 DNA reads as TGTGCCAGCAGGTCGGGACTAGCGGCTTTCACAGATACGCAGTATTTT. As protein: CASRSGLAAFTDTQYF.

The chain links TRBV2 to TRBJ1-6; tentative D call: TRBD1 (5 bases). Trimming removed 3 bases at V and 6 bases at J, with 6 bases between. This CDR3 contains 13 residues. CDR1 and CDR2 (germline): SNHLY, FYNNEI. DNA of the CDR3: TGTGCCAGCAGTGACAGGGTTAATTCACCCCTCCACTTT. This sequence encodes CASSDRVNSPLHF. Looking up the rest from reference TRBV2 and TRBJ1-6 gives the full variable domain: EPEVTQTPSHQVTQMGQEVILRCVPISNHLYFYWYRQILGQKVEFLVSFYNNEISEKSEIFDDQFSVERPDGSNFTLKIRSTKLEDSAMYFCASSDRVNSPLHFGNGTRLTVT.

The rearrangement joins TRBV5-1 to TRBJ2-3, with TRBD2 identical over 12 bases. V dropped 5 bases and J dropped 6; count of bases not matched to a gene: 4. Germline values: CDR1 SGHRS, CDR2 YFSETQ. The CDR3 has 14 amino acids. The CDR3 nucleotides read TGCGCCAGCAGGCCTAGCGGGGGGGCGGATACGCAGTATTTT. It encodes CASRPSGGADTQYF.

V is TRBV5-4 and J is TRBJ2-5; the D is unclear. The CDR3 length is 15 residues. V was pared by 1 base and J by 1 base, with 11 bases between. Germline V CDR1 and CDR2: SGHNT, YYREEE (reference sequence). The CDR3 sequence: CASSLNNGFQETQYF. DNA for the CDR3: TGTGCCAGCAGCTTGAACAACGGTTTCCAAGAGACCCAGTACTTC. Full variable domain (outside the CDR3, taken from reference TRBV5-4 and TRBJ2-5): ETGVTQSPTHLIKTRGQQVTLRCSSQSGHNTVSWYQQALGQGPQFIFQYYREEENGRGNFPPRFSGLQFPNYSSELNVNALELDDSALYLCASSLNNGFQETQYFGPGTRLLVL.

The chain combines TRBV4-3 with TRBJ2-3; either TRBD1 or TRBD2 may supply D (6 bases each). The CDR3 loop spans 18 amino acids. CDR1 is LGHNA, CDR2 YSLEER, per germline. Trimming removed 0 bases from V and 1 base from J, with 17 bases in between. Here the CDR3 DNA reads TGCGCCAGCAGCCAAGACGAGGGACCGGGGGCCGGCACAGATACGCAGTATTTT. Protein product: CASSQDEGPGAGTDTQYF.

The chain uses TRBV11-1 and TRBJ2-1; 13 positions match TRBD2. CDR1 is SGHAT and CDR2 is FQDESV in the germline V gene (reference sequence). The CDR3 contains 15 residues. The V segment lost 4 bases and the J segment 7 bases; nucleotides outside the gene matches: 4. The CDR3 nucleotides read TGTGCCAGCAGCTCACTAGCGGGGGGGCATAATGAGCAGTTCTTC. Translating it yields CASSSLAGGHNEQFF.

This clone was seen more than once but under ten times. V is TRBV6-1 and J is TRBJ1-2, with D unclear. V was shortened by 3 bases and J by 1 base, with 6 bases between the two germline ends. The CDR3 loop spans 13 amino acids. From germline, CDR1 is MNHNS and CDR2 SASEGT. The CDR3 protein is CASSDVVNYGYTF. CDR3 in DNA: TGTGCCAGCAGTGACGTGGTTAACTATGGCTACACCTTC.

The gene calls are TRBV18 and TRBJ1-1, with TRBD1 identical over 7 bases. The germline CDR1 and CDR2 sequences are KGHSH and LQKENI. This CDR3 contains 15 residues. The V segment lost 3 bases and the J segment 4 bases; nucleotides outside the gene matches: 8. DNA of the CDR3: TGTGCCAGCTCACCGGGGCAGGGGGAGCTCACTGAAGCTTTCTTT. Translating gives CASSPGQGELTEAFF.

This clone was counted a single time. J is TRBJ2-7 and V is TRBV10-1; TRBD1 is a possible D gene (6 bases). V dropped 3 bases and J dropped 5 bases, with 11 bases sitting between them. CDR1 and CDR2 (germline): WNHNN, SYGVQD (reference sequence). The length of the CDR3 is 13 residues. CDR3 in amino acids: CASSEQQGHEQYV. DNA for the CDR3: TGCGCCAGCAGTGAACAACAGGGACACGAGCAGTACGTC.

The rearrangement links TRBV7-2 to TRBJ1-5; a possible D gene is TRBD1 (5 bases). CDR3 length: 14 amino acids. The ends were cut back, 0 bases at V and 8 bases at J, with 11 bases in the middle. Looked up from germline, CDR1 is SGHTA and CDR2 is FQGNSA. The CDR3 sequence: CASSLASREEPQHF. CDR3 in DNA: TGTGCCAGCAGCTTAGCGAGCAGGGAGGAGCCCCAGCATTTT.